This is a list of T cell receptor beta chains from one sample in a study of shared clonotypes between healthy human individuals. Produced via immunoSEQ multiplex PCR; TCRdb's table is partial and in-frame only. Of about 1.1 million clones in the sample, approximately 80% were seen once. Sequenced: memory CD4+ T cells from PBMCs. Receptor source: a man aged 18-30 years in good health. Some clones in this sample may be carry-over from other donors' samples. Both conserved end residues are part of each CDR3. The D gene is left open where the match is weak. Clone size appears in some rows only: once, few, many, or a class for an expanded clone.

>-|TRBJ2-7|TRBV14|-
TGTGCCAGCAGCCAGGGGCGGCTGAAGCAGTACTTC
CASSQGRLKQYF
>-|TRBJ2-2|TRBV5-1|-
TGCGCCAGCAGCTTGGCCAGGGGCTCGGGGACCGGGGAGCTGTTTTTT
CASSLARGSGTGELFF
>TRBD1|TRBJ2-7|TRBV10-3|-
TGTGCCTCGTCAGGGACAGCTACCTACGAGCAGTACTTC
CASSGTATYEQYF
>TRBD1|TRBJ2-6|TRBV4-3|few
TGCGCCAGCAGCCAAGCCCCAGGGGGAGATGGGGCCAACGTCCTGACTTTC
CASSQAPGGDGANVLTF
>-|TRBJ2-5|TRBV13|-
TGTGCCAGCAGCCCCCGACTCGGGGAGACCCAGTACTTC
CASSPRLGETQYF
>-|TRBJ2-5|TRBV18|-
TGTGCCAGCTCACCCCCAGGGACCCAGTACTTC
CASSPPGTQYF
>-|TRBJ2-7|TRBV6-6|-
TGTGCCAGCAGTGCAGCCCAAGGGGGTTCATACGAGCAGTACTTC
CASSAAQGGSYEQYF
>TRBD2|TRBJ2-1|TRBV5-1|-
TGCGCCAGCAGCTCGGCGGGGGGGCGCTTTTACAATGAGCAGTTCTTC
CASSSAGGRFYNEQFF
>-|TRBJ2-7|TRBV28|few
TGTGCCAGCACCACCCAGCTGGGACGAGGAGCAACCTACGAGCAGTACTTC
CASTTQLGRGATYEQYF
>TRBD1|TRBJ2-2|TRBV13|-
TGTGCCAGCAGCCAACGAATGGGGACAGGGGGCGAGGGTGGCACCGGGGAGCTGTTTTTT
CASSQRMGTGGEGGTGELFF
>-|TRBJ2-5|TRBV5-4|once
TGTGCCAGCAGCTTGGGATTGGGGCAGGGGGAGACCCAGTACTTC
CASSLGLGQGETQYF
>-|TRBJ2-3|TRBV5-6|-
TGTGCCAGCAGCTTGGTCAGTTCAGATACGCAGTATTTT
CASSLVSSDTQYF
>TRBD2|TRBJ2-1|TRBV30|many
TGTGCCTGCCCGAGCGGGAGGGGGTTAAATGAGCAGTTCTTC
CACPSGRGLNEQFF
>-|TRBJ2-4|TRBV5-4|many
TGTGCCAGCAGCAGGGGGGATTTGGGCCTAGCCAAAAACATTCAGTACTTC
CASSRGDLGLAKNIQYF
>-|TRBJ2-2|TRBV5-6|-
TGTGCCAGCAGCTTGTACGGGATGAACACCGGGGAGCTGTTTTTT
CASSLYGMNTGELFF
>TRBD1|TRBJ2-1|TRBV5-1|-
TGCGCCAGCAGCCGGACAGGGATCGCCAATGAGCAGTTCTTC
CASSRTGIANEQFF
>-|TRBJ2-6|TRBV5-1|-
TGCGCCAGCCAGGGGATGACTGGGGCCAACGTCCTGACTTTC
CASQGMTGANVLTF
>-|TRBJ2-1|TRBV5-1|-
TGCGCCAGCAGCTCACTAGGGGGACTTGGGGATGAGCAGTTCTTC
CASSSLGGLGDEQFF
>-|TRBJ2-1|TRBV4-3|-
TGCGCCAGCAGCCGGAAGGCCAGAACCAATTACAATGAGCAGTTCTTC
CASSRKARTNYNEQFF
>-|TRBJ1-2|TRBV6-5|-
TGTGCCAGCAGTTACGACCACTTATTCGGGGGTGGCTACACCTTC
CASSYDHLFGGGYTF
>TRBD1|TRBJ2-5|TRBV15|once
TGTGCCACCAGCAGAGTGAGGGGGCAAGGGGAGACCCAGTACTTC
CATSRVRGQGETQYF
>-|TRBJ2-3|TRBV5-1|once
TGCGCCTCTCAGATGAAGATCAGCACAGATACGCAGTATTTT
CASQMKISTDTQYF
>TRBD2|TRBJ2-1|TRBV7-9|-
TGTGCCAGCAGCTTAGGGGCTAGCGGGGGCAATGAGCAGTTCTTC
CASSLGASGGNEQFF
>TRBD2|TRBJ2-5|TRBV27|-
TGTGCCAGCAGTTTAGCAACTAGCGGGAACCAAGAGACCCAGTACTTC
CASSLATSGNQETQYF
>-|TRBJ1-5|TRBV18|-
TGTGCCAGCTCACCAGACCTTAATCAGCCCCAGCATTTT
CASSPDLNQPQHF
>-|TRBJ2-3|TRBV28|once
TGTGCCAGCAGACCCCTAGCGGGTAGGGGGCCAGATACGCAGTATTTT
CASRPLAGRGPDTQYF
>-|TRBJ2-3|TRBV14|-
TGTGCCAGCAGCCAAGATAGGGGGACGAAGAGCACAGATACGCAGTATTTT
CASSQDRGTKSTDTQYF
>-|TRBJ2-7|TRBV6-5|-
TGTGCCAGCAGTTACGGACGCGAGCAGTACTTC
CASSYGREQYF
>-|TRBJ1-5|TRBV6-4|-
TGTGCCAGCAGTTTCCAGGGAGGGGACCAGCCCCAGCATTTT
CASSFQGGDQPQHF
>-|TRBJ2-7|TRBV5-4|few
TGTGCCAGCAGCTTGGGCTCGGATGCCTACGAGCAGTACTTC
CASSLGSDAYEQYF
>-|TRBJ2-7|TRBV10-3|once
TGTGCCATCAGTGAGACCTACGAGCAGTACTTC
CAISETYEQYF
>TRBD2|TRBJ2-3|TRBV4-3|-
TGCGCCAGCAGCCAAATTCGGACTAGCGGGAGGGTGGATACGCAGTATTTT
CASSQIRTSGRVDTQYF
>-|TRBJ1-3|TRBV15|-
TGTGCCACCAGCAGAGCTGGGGGTCCTGGAAACACCATATATTTT
CATSRAGGPGNTIYF
>TRBD2|TRBJ2-3|TRBV5-1|few
TGCGCCAGCAGCTTAGGTACTAGCGGGAGTGGGACAGATACGCAGTATTTT
CASSLGTSGSGTDTQYF
>-|TRBJ2-5|TRBV21-1|-
TGTGCCAGCAGCAAATCAAACAGGGAACGAGGGGAGACCCAGTACTTC
CASSKSNRERGETQYF
>TRBD1|TRBJ2-2|TRBV2|-
TGTGCCAGCAGCCGGGACAGGGTAGGAAACGCCGGGGAGCTGTTTTTT
CASSRDRVGNAGELFF
>-|TRBJ1-4|TRBV5-5|-
TGTGCCAGCAGCTTTGACAGCGTAAAACTGTTTTTT
CASSFDSVKLFF
>-|TRBJ2-3|TRBV5-1|-
TGCGCCAGCAGCTTCCAGAGCGGCATTACAGATACGCAGTATTTT
CASSFQSGITDTQYF
>-|TRBJ2-7|TRBV28|-
TGTGCCAGCAGTTTTTTGGGACTCCACGAGCAGTACTTC
CASSFLGLHEQYF
>TRBD2|TRBJ2-7|TRBV4-2|-
TGTGCCAGCAGCCTATCACCGGGGGTAGCGGGAGAAAGCTACGAGCAGTACTTC
CASSLSPGVAGESYEQYF
>-|TRBJ2-3|TRBV25-1|-
TGTGCCAGCAGTGAATTTGGGGCGGGCCGATTCACAGATACGCAGTATTTT
CASSEFGAGRFTDTQYF
>TRBD1|TRBJ1-1|TRBV5-1|many
TGCGCCAGCACCCGGACAGGGCCTAACACTGAAGCTTTCTTT
CASTRTGPNTEAFF
>-|TRBJ2-3|TRBV6-1|-
TGTGCCAGCAGTGAACCTTATCTCGGAGATACGCAGTATTTT
CASSEPYLGDTQYF
>TRBD1|TRBJ1-2|TRBV30|once
TGTGCCAGAGGACAGGACGCTAACTATGGCTACACCTTC
CARGQDANYGYTF
>-|TRBJ1-1|TRBV10-3|-
TGTGCCATCGCCGTGCAAGCGAACACTGAAGCTTTCTTT
CAIAVQANTEAFF
>TRBD2|TRBJ2-7|TRBV5-1|-
TGCGCCAGCAGCGGCTCTAGCGGGACCTACGAGCAGTACTTC
CASSGSSGTYEQYF
>-|TRBJ2-7|TRBV6-5|-
TGTGCCAGCCGGAGCGCGGGGTTCTACGAGCAGTACTTC
CASRSAGFYEQYF
>-|TRBJ2-7|TRBV27|-
TGTGCCAGCGCGGTTACCCGGGAATACGGTAACGAGCAGTACTTC
CASAVTREYGNEQYF
>-|TRBJ2-7|TRBV7-9|-
TGTGCCAGCAGCTTCTCGGGCATTGGCGAGCAGTACTTC
CASSFSGIGEQYF
>-|TRBJ2-7|TRBV11-2|-
TGTGCCAGCAGCTCATTACAAAGGGGAGGCTACGAGCAGTACTTC
CASSSLQRGGYEQYF
>-|TRBJ2-5|TRBV5-1|-
TGCGCCAGCAGCTTGGCGGCCCAGGAGACCCAGTACTTC
CASSLAAQETQYF